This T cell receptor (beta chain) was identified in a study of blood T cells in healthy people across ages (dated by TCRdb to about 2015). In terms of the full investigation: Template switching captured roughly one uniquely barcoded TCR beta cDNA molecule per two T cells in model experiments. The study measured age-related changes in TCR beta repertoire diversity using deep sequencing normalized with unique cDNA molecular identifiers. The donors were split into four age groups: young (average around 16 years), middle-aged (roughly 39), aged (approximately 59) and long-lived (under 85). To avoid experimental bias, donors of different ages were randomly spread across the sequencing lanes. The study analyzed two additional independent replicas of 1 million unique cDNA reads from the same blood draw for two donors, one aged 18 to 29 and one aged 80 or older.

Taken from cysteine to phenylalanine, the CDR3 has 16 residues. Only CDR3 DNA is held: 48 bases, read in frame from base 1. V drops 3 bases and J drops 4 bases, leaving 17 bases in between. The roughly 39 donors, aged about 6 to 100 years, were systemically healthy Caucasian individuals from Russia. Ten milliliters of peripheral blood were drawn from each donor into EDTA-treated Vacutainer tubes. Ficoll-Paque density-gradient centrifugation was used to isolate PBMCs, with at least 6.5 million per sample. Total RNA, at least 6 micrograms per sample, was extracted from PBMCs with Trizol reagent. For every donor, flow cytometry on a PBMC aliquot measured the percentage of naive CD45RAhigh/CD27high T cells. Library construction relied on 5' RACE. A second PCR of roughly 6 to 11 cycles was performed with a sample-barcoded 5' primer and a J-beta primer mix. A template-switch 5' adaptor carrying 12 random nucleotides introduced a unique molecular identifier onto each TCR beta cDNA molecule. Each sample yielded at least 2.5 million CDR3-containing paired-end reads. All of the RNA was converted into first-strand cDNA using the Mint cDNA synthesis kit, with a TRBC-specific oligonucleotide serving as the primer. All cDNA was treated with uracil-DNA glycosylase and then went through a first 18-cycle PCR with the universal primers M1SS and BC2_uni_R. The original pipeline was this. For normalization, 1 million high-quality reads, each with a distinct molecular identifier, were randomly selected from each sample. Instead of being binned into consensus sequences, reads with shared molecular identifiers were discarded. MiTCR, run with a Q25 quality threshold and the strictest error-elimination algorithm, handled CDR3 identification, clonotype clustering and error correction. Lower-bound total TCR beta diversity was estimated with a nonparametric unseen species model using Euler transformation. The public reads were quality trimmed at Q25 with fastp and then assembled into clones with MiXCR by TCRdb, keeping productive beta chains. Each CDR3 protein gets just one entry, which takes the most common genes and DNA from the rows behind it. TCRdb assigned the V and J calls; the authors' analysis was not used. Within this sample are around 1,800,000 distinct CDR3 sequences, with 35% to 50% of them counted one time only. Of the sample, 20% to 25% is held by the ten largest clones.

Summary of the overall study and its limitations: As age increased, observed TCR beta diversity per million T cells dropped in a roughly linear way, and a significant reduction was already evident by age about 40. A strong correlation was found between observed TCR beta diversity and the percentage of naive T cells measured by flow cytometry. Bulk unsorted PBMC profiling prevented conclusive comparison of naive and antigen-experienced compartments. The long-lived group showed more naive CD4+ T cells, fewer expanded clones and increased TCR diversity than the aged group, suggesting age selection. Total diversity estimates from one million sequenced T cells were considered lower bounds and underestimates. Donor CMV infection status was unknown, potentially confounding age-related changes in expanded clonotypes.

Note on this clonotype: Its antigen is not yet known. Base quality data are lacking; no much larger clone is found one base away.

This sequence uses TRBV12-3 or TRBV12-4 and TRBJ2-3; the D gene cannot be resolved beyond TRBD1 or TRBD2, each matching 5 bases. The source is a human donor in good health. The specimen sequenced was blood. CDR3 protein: CASSFSGAVAPDTQYF. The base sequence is TGTGCCAGCAGTTTTTCCGGGGCCGTTGCCCCAGATACGCAGTATTTT.